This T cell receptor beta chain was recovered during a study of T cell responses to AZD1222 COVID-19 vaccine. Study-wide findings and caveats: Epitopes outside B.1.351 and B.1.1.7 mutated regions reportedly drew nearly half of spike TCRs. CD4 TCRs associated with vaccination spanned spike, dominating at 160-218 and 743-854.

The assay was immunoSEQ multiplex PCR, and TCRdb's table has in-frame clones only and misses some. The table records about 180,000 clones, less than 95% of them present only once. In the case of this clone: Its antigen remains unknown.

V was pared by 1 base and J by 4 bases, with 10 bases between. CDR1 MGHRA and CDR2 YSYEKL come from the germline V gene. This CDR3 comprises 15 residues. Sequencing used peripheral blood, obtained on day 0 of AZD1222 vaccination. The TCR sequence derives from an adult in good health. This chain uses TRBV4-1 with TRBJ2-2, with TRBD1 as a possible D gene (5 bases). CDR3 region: CASSQGGQATGELFF. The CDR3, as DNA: TGCGCCAGCAGCCAAGGAGGACAAGCCACCGGGGAGCTGTTTTTT.